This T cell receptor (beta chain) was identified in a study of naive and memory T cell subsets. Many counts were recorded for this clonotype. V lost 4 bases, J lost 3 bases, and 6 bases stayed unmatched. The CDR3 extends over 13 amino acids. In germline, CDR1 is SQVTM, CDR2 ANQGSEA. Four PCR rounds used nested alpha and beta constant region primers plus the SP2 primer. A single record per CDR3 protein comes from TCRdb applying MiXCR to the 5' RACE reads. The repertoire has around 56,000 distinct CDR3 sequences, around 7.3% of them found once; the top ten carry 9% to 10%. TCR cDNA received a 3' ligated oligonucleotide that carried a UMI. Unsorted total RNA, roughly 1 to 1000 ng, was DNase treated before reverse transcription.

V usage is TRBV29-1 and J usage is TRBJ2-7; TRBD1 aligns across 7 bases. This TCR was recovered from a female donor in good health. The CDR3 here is CSVARAGGYEQYF. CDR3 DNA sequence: TGCAGCGTTGCGAGGGCAGGGGGCTACGAGCAGTACTTC.